The T cell receptor (beta chain) under discussion was sequenced for a study of cytomegalovirus exposure and HLA in healthy donors. The PCR contained 60 Vbeta and 13 Jbeta primers. Sequencing was performed with immunoSEQ multiplex PCR; in TCRdb, only in-frame clones are kept and a portion is missing. The table shows 150,000 to 200,000 clones, with around 80% occurring only once. V was cut by 11 bases and J by 6 bases, with 22 bases left in between. CDR3 length: 14 residues. Germline V lookup: CDR1 SEHNR, CDR2 FQNEAQ (reference sequence). Sequenced sample: PBMCs. This rearrangement joins TRBV7-9 to TRBJ1-2; no reliable D call. This TCR was recovered from a human donor in good health. CDR3 protein: CALSRGATVDGYTF. DNA for the CDR3: TGTGCCCTCTCCCGAGGAGCGACGGTGGATGGCTACACCTTC.